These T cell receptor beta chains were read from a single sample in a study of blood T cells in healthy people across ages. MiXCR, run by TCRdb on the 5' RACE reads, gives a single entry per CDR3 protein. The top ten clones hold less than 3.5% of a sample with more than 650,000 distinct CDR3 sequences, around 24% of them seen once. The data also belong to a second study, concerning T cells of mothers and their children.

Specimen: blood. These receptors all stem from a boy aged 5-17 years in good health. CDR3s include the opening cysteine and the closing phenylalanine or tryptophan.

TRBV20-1,CSASSGLGKNIQYF
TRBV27,CASSGGQGYLLGQPQHF
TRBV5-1,CASSSGGRPNSPLHF
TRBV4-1,CASSQVGTLSSGNTIYF
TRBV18,CASSPGEGETQYF
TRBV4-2,CASSQPVAGDPQETQYF
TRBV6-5,CASSYSRFYEQYF
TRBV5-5,CASSFPGTNTEAFF
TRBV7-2,CASSLELSYNYGYTF
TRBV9,CASSVVGTGFLDEQYF
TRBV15,CATSSRQLPQETQYF
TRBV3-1,CASNPAGAHTEAFF
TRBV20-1,CSAVGTAVYEQYF
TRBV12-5,CASGLVEGSNTGELFF
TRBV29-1,CSVEDQGSQETQYF
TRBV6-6,CASSYSGGGPGELFF
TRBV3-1,CASSQVVGGETQYF
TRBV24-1,CATRDGPNYGYTF
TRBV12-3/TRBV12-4,CASSPTTGQGANTIYF
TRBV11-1,CASSPDRGLLGANTGELFF
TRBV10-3,CAISGWLGRANGELFF
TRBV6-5,CASSCSPGGRETQYF